This is a list of T cell receptor beta chains from one sample in a study of blood T cell repertoires in COVID-19. Sequencing used immunoSEQ multiplex PCR; TCRdb keeps in-frame clones, though not all of them. The table has 450,000 or so clones, about 92% seen once. Specimen: PBMCs or T cells enriched from blood (not recorded which). These receptor sequences come from a young man who had recovered from COVID-19. The CDR3 runs from the conserved cysteine through the conserved F or W. The D gene is left open where the match is weak. A row's size may be missing; if present it is once, few, many or a size class.

CDR3aa,CDR3nt,j_gene,d_gene,v_gene,abundance
CAISEKVQGGGYTF,TGTGCCATCAGTGAGAAGGTGCAAGGGGGTGGCTACACCTTC,TRBJ1-2,-,TRBV10-3,-
CAISRANYGYTF,TGTGCCATCAGCAGGGCTAACTATGGCTACACCTTC,TRBJ1-2,-,TRBV10-3,-
CASSPRGNQPQHF,TGTGCCAGCAGCCCACGGGGCAATCAGCCCCAGCATTTT,TRBJ1-5,-,TRBV28,-
CASSLTGLSNYGYTF,TGTGCCAGCAGCCTCACAGGGCTTTCTAACTATGGCTACACCTTC,TRBJ1-2,-,TRBV11-1,-
CASRTEGPGAEAFF,TGTGCCAGCAGGACAGAGGGGCCGGGGGCTGAAGCTTTCTTT,TRBJ1-1,-,TRBV7-9,few
CASSQDPGAYEQYF,TGTGCCAGCAGCCAAGATCCAGGCGCCTACGAGCAGTACTTC,TRBJ2-7,-,TRBV3-1/TRBV3-2,once
CASSPRMVPVAGEEDTQYF,TGTGCCAGCAGCCCCCGAATGGTTCCTGTGGCGGGAGAAGAAGATACGCAGTATTTT,TRBJ2-3,TRBD2,TRBV9,-
CASSPLRQEAFF,TGTGCCAGTAGCCCCCTCCGACAAGAAGCTTTCTTT,TRBJ1-1,-,TRBV19,-
CSAKDSREAFF,TGCAGTGCTAAGGACAGCCGTGAAGCTTTCTTT,TRBJ1-1,-,TRBV20-1,-
CASSQGQGTSYEQYF,TGCGCCAGCAGCCAAGGACAGGGAACCTCCTACGAGCAGTACTTC,TRBJ2-7,TRBD1,TRBV4-1,-
CASSLVFGDNQPQHF,TGTGCCAGCAGTTTAGTTTTCGGGGATAATCAGCCCCAGCATTTT,TRBJ1-5,-,TRBV28,once
CATNTNTGELFF,TGTGCCACCAACACGAACACCGGGGAGCTGTTTTTT,TRBJ2-2,-,TRBV6-5,few
CASSPGQGDQPQHF,TGCGCCAGCAGCCCCGGACAGGGAGATCAGCCCCAGCATTTT,TRBJ1-5,TRBD1,TRBV5-1,-
CASSLPTTGNQPQHF,TGTGCCAGTAGTCTCCCCACCACGGGCAATCAGCCCCAGCATTTT,TRBJ1-5,-,TRBV19,-
CASSLALTGYEQYF,TGTGCCAGCAGCTTAGCCCTGACAGGGTACGAGCAGTACTTC,TRBJ2-7,TRBD1,TRBV7-2,-
CASSTRDNQPQHF,TGTGCCAGTAGTACTCGGGATAATCAGCCCCAGCATTTT,TRBJ1-5,-,TRBV19,-
CASIGGKGASEAFF,TGTGCCAGTATAGGGGGAAAGGGGGCGAGTGAAGCTTTCTTT,TRBJ1-1,TRBD1,TRBV19,once
CSVAGQGTGQPQHF,TGCAGCGTTGCGGGACAAGGAACGGGTCAGCCCCAGCATTTT,TRBJ1-5,-,TRBV29-1,once
CAISESTGAGNTIYF,TGTGCCATCAGTGAGTCGACAGGGGCTGGAAACACCATATATTTT,TRBJ1-3,TRBD1,TRBV10-3,-
CASSSLRGHTEAFF,TGTGCCAGCAGTTCCCTCAGGGGCCACACTGAAGCTTTCTTT,TRBJ1-1,-,TRBV28,-
CASSLNGGIYEKLFF,TGCGCCAGCAGCTTGAACGGGGGGATTTATGAAAAACTGTTTTTT,TRBJ1-4,-,TRBV5-1,-
CASSGTGGYGYTF,TGTGCCAGCTCGGGTACAGGGGGCTATGGCTACACCTTC,TRBJ1-2,TRBD1,TRBV18,-
CASSVAADSYNSPLHF,TGTGCCAGCAGTGTCGCGGCTGACTCCTATAATTCACCCCTCCACTTT,TRBJ1-6,-,TRBV9,-
CAWTIAWTGRLSGSPLHF,TGTGCCTGGACCATCGCGTGGACAGGTCGTTTGTCAGGATCACCCCTCCACTTT,TRBJ1-6,TRBD1,TRBV30,few
CASSREGSSYEQYF,TGTGCCAGCAGTCGGGAGGGATCGTCCTACGAGCAGTACTTC,TRBJ2-7,TRBD2,TRBV2,-
CASSEGQGYGYTF,TGTGCCAGCAGCGAAGGACAGGGCTATGGCTACACCTTC,TRBJ1-2,TRBD1,TRBV9,-
CASSFYLYYGYTF,TGTGCCAGCAGCTTCTACCTATACTATGGCTACACCTTC,TRBJ1-2,-,TRBV5-4,-
CASSLDRRGDYGYTF,TGTGCCAGCAGCTTAGATCGTCGGGGGGACTATGGCTACACCTTC,TRBJ1-2,-,TRBV11-2,-
CASSLEAYNSPLHF,TGTGCCAGCAGTTTAGAGGCCTATAATTCACCCCTCCACTTT,TRBJ1-6,-,TRBV27,-